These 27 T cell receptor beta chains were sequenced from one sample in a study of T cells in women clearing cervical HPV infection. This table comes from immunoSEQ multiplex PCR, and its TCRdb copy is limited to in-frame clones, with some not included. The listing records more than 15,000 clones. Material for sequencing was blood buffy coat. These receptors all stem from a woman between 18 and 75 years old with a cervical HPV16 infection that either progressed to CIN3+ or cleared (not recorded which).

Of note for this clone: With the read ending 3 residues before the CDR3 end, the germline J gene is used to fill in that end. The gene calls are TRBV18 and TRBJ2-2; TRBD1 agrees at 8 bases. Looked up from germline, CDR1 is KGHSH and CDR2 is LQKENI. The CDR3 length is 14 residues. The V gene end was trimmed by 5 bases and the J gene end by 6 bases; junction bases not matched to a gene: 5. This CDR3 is CASSSRGQAGELFF. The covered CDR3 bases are TGTGCCAGCTCATCCAGGGGGCAGGCCGGGGAG. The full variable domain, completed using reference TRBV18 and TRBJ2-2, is NAGVMQNPRHLVRRRGQEARLRCSPMKGHSHVYWYRQLPEEGLKFMVYLQKENIIDESGMPKERFSAEFPKEGPSILRIQQVVRGDSAAYFCASSSRGQAGELFFGEGSRLTVL.

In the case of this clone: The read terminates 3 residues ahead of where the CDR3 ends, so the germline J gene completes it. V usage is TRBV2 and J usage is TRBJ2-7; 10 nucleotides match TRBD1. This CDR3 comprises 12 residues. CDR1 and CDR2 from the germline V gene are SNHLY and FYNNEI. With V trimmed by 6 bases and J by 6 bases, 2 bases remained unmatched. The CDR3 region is CASRRDRGEQYF. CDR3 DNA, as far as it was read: TGTGCCAGCAGGAGGGACAGGGGCGAG. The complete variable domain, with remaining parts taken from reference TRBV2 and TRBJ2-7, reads EPEVTQTPSHQVTQMGQEVILRCVPISNHLYFYWYRQILGQKVEFLVSFYNNEISEKSEIFDDQFSVERPDGSNFTLKIRSTKLEDSAMYFCASRRDRGEQYFGPGTRLTVT.

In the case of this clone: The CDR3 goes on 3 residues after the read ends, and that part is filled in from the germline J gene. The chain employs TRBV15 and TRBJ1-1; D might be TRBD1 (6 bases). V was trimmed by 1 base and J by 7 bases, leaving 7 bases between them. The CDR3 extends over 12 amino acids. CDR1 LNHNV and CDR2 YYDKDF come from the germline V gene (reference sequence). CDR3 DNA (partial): TGTGCCACCAGCAGAGGGACAGTTGAA. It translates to CATSRGTVE. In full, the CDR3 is CATSRGTVEAFF.

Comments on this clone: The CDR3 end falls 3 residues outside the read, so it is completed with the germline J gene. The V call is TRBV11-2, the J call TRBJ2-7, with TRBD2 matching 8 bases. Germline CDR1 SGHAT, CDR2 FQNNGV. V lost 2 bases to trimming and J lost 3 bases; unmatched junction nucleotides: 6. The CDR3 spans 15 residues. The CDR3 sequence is CASSLTGGGFYEQYF. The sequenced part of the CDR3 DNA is TGTGCCAGCAGCTTAACTGGCGGGGGGTTCTACGAG. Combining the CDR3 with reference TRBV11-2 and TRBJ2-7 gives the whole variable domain EAGVAQSPRYKIIEKRQSVAFWCNPISGHATLYWYQQILGQGPKLLIQFQNNGVVDDSQLPKDRFSAERLKGVDSTLKIQPAKLEDSAVYLCASSLTGGGFYEQYFGPGTRLTVT.

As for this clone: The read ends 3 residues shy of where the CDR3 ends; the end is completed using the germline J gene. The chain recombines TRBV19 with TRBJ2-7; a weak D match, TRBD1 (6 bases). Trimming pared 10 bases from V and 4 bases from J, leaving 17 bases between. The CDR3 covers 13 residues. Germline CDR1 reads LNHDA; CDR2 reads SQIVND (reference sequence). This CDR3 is CATSTTGLYEQYF. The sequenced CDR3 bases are TGTGCCACCTCCACCACAGGGTTGTACGAG.

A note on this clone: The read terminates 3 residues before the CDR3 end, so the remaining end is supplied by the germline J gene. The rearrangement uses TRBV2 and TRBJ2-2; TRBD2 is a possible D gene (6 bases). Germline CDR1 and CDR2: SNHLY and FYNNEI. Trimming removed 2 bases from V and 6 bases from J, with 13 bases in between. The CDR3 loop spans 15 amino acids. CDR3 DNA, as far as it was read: TGTGCCAGCAGTGAATATTGGGGGGAGGCCGGGGAG. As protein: CASSEYWGEAGE. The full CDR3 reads CASSEYWGEAGELFF.

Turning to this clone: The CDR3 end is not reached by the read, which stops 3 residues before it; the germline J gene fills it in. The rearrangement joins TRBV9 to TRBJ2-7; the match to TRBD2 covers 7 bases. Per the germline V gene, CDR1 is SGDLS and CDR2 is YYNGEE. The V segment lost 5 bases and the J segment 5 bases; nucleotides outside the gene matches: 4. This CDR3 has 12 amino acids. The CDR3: CASSRLADEQYF. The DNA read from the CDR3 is TGTGCCAGCAGTAGACTAGCAGACGAG.

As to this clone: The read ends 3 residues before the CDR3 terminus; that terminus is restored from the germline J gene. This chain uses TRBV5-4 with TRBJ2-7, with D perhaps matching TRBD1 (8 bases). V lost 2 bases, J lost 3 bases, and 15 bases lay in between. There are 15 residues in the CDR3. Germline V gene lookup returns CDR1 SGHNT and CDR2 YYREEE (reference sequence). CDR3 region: CASSLQGGGGYEQYF. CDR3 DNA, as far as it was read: TGTGCCAGCAGCTTACAGGGGGGAGGGGGCTACGAG. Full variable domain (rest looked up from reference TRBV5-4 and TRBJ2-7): ETGVTQSPTHLIKTRGQQVTLRCSSQSGHNTVSWYQQALGQGPQFIFQYYREEENGRGNFPPRFSGLQFPNYSSELNVNALELDDSALYLCASSLQGGGGYEQYFGPGTRLTVT.

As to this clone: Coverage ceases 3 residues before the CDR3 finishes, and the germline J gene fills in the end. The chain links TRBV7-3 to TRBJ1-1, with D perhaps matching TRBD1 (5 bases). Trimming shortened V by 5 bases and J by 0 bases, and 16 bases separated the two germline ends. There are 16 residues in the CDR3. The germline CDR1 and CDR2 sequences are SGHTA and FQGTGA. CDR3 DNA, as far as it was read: TGTGCCAGCAGCCCTACCGGGGGGGTTATGAACACTGAA. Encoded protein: CASSPTGGVMNTE. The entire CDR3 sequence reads CASSPTGGVMNTEAFF.

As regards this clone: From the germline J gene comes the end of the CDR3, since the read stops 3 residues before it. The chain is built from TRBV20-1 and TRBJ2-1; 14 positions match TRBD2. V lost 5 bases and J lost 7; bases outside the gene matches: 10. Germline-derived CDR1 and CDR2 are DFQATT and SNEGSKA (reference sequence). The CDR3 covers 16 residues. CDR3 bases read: TGCAGTGCTTCCGGGACTAGCGGGAGAAGGGGGAATGAG. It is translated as CSASGTSGRRGNE. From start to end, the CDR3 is CSASGTSGRRGNEQFF.

The covered CDR3 bases are TGTGCCAGCAGTCAGGGACAGGGGGCTGAA. This codes for CASSQGQGAE. The full-length CDR3 reads as CASSQGQGAEAFF. The rearrangement joins TRBV6-4 to TRBJ1-1, with TRBD1 matching 11 bases. The CDR3 goes on 3 residues after the read ends, and that part is filled in from the germline J gene. With V trimmed by 5 bases and J by 6 bases, 2 bases remained unmatched. The CDR3 has 13 residues. CDR1 is MRHNA, CDR2 SNTAGT, per germline.

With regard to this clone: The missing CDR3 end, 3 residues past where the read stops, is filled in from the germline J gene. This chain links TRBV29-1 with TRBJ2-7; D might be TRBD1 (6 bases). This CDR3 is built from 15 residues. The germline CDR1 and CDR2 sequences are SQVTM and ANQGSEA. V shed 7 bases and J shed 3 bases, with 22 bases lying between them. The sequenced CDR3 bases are TGCAGCGCCCAAGGGGACCACTTAGGGGGCTACGAG. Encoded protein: CSAQGDHLGGYE. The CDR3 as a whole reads CSAQGDHLGGYEQYF.

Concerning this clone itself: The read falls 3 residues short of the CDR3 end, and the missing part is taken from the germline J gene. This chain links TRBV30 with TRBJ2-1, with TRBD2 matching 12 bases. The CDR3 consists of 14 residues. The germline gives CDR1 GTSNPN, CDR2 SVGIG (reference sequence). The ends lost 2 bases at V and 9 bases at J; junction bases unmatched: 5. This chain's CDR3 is CAWSIVLAGGEQFF. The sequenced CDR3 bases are TGTGCCTGGAGTATCGTACTAGCGGGAGGTGAG.

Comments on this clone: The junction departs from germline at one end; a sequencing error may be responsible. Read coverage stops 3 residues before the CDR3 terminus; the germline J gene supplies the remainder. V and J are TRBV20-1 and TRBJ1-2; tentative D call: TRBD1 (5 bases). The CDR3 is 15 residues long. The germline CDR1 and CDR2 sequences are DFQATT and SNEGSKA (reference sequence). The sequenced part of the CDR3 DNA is TGCAGTGCTAGAGATGGGGCCAGGGCTAAATATGGC. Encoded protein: CSARDGARAKYG. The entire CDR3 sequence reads CSARDGARAKYGYTF.

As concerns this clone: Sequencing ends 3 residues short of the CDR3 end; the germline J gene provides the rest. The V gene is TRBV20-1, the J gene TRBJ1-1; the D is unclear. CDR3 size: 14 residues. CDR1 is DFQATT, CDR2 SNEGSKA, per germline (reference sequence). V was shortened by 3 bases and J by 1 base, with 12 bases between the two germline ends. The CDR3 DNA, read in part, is TGCAGTGCTAGGCGAACAGCATCGAACACTGAA. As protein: CSARRTASNTE. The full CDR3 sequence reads CSARRTASNTEAFF.

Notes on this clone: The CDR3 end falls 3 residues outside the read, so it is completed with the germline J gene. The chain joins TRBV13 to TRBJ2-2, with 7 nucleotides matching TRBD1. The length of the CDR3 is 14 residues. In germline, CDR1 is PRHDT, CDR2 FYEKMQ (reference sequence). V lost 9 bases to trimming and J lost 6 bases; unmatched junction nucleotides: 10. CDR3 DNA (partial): TGTGCCAGTCTCGAGACAGGGAATTCCGGGGAG. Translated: CASLETGNSGE. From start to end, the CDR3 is CASLETGNSGELFF.

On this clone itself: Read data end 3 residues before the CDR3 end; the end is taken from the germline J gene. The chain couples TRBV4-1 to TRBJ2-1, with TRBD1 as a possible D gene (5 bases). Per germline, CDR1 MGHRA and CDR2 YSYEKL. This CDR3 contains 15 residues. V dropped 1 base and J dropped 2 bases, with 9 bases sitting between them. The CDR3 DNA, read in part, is TGCGCCAGCAGCCAAGGGGGCTTAGCCTACAATGAG. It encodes CASSQGGLAYNE. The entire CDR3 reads CASSQGGLAYNEQFF.

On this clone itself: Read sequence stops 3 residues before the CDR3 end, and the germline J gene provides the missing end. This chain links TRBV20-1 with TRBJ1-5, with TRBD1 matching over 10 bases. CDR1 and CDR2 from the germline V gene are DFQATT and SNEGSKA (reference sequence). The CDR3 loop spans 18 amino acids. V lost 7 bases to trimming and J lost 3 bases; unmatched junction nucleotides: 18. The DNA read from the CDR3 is TGCAGTGGAAACCGGGACAGGGGAGGACTCAGAAACAATCAGCCC. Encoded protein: CSGNRDRGGLRNNQP. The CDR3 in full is CSGNRDRGGLRNNQPQHF.

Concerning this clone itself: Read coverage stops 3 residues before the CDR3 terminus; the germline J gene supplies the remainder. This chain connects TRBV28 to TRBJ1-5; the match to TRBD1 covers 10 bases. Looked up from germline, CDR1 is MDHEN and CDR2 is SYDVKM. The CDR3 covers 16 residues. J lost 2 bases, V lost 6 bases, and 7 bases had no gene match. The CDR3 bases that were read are TGTGCCAGCAGGCCGGGACAGGGGTTTGGCAATCAGCCC. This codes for CASRPGQGFGNQP. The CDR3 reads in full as CASRPGQGFGNQPQHF.

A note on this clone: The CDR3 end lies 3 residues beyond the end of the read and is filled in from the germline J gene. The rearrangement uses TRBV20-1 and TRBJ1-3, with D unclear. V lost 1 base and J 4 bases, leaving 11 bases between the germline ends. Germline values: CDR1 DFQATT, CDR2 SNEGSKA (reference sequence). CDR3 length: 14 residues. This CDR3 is CSARVDGRGNTIYF. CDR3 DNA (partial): TGCAGTGCTAGAGTCGATGGCAGAGGAAACACC.

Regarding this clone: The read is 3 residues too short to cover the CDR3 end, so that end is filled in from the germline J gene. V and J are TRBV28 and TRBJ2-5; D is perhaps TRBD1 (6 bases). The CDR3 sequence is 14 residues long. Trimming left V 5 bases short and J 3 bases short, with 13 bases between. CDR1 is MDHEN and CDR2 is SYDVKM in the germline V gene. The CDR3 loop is CASSPSDRKETQYF. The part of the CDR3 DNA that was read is TGTGCCAGCAGTCCTTCAGACAGGAAAGAGACC.

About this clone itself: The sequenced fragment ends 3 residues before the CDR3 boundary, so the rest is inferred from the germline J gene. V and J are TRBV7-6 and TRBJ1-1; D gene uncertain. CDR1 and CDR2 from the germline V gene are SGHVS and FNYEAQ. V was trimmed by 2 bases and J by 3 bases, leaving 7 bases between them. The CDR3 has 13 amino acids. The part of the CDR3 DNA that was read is TGTGCCAGCAGCTTAAAGTCGGACACTGAA. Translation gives CASSLKSDTE. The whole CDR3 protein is CASSLKSDTEAFF.

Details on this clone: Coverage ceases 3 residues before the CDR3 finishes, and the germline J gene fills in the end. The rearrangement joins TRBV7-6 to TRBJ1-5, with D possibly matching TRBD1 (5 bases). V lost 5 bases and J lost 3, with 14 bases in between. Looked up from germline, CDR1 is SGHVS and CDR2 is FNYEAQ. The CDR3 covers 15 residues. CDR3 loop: CASSENQGYNQPQHF. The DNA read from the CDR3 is TGTGCCAGCAGCGAAAACCAGGGATACAATCAGCCC.

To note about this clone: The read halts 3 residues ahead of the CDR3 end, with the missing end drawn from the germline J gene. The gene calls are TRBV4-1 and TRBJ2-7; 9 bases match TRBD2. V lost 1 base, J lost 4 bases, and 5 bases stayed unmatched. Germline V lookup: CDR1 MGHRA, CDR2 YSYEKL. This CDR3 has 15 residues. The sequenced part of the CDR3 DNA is TGCGCCAGCAGCCAAGTCGAGCTAGCGGGGTACGAG. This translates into CASSQVELAGYE. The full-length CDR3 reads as CASSQVELAGYEQYF.

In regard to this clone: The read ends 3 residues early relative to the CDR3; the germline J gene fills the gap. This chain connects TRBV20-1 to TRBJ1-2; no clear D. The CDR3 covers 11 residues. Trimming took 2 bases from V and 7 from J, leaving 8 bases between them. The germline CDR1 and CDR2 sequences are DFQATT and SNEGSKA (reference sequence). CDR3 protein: CSARHSRGYTF. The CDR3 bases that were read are TGCAGTGCTAGACACAGTCGTGGC.

Incomplete CDR3 DNA: TGCGCCAGCAGCCCCCCCGGGACAGCTAATTCACCC. Translated, it gives CASSPPGTANSP. The CDR3 as a whole reads CASSPPGTANSPLHF. The J gene is TRBJ1-6, the V gene TRBV5-1; 7 bases fit TRBD1. The read comes to an end 3 residues before the CDR3 does, leaving the germline J gene to fill in the end. Germline CDR1 SGHRS, CDR2 YFSETQ. The CDR3 consists of 15 residues. The V gene end was trimmed by 4 bases and the J gene end by 6 bases; junction bases not matched to a gene: 7.

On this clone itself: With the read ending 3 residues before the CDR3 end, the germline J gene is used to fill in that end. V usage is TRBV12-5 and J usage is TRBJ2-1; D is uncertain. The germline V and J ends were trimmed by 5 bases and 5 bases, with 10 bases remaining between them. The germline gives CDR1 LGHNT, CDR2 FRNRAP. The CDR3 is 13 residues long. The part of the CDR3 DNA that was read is TGTGCTAGTGGTCTTACACGGGACAATGAG. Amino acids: CASGLTRDNE. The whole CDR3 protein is CASGLTRDNEQFF.